The clone carrying this T cell receptor beta chain was counted many times. The data originate from a study of T cell repertoires in cytomegalovirus infection. Study-wide context: Public TCR beta signatures marked donors with CMV infection and the matching HLA.

Germline CDR1 reads MDHEN; CDR2 reads SYDVKM. With 2 bases removed from V and 10 bases from J, the gap between germline ends came to 12 bases. The length of the CDR3 is 13 residues. TCRdb processed the reads anew with MiXCR; each CDR3 protein has one entry. The sample consists of over 450,000 distinct CDR3 sequences, about 11% of them appearing once. This TCR was recovered from a human donor in good health (CMV status not recorded). Some clones in this sample may be carry-over from other donors' samples. The rearrangement joins TRBV28 to TRBJ2-4; D not resolved. Sequencing was performed on PBMCs. Here the CDR3 DNA reads TGTGCCAGCAGTTTAGGCATATCCGGGATTCAGTACTTC. Encoded protein: CASSLGISGIQYF.